The 2 T cell receptor beta chains in this list originate from one sample, sequenced in a study of shared clonotypes between healthy human individuals. In the naive CD8 group, cells lacked CD45RO and were positively selected for CCR7, so terminally differentiated effector memory CD45RA+ cells were left out. Sequencing was performed with immunoSEQ multiplex PCR; in TCRdb, only in-frame clones are kept and a portion is missing. The data hold under 2,000,000 clones, with about 94% observed a single time. The material sequenced was naive CD8+ T cells sorted from blood. The receptors were sampled from a man between 18 and 29 years old in good health.

The chain couples TRBV10-3 to TRBJ2-5; the match to TRBD1 covers 7 bases. The junction had 9 bases not matched to a gene; V was cut back by 0 bases and J by 2 bases. The germline CDR1 and CDR2 sequences are ENHRY and SYGVKD. This CDR3 comprises 17 residues. CDR3 in amino acids: CAISESMVTGPQETQYF. Written as DNA, the CDR3 is TGTGCCATCAGTGAGTCGATGGTGACAGGGCCGCAAGAGACCCAGTACTTC.

This sequence joins TRBV7-9 and TRBJ2-4; tentative D call: TRBD1 (6 bases). The CDR3 is 13 amino acids. Per the germline V gene, CDR1 is SEHNR and CDR2 is FQNEAQ (reference sequence). V lost 4 bases and J lost 7, with 11 bases in between. The CDR3 protein is CASSSPGHNIQYF. The CDR3 DNA follows: TGTGCCAGCAGCTCTCCGGGACATAACATTCAGTACTTC.